This T cell receptor beta chain came from a study of shared clonotypes between healthy human individuals. Whole-study results and caveats: Investigators expected sequencing depth to affect clonotype sharing among donors. Rarefaction showed sorted-subset sequencing was incomplete despite large depth.

Details on this clone: Its antigen is undetermined.

The protocol was immunoSEQ multiplex PCR, while the TCRdb copy is restricted to in-frame clones and leaves out a portion. This sample has about 2.4 million clones, with approximately 94% found just once. The CDR3 totals 14 residues. Losses at the gene ends were 5 bases for V and 1 base for J; bases not matched to a gene: 1. The germline V gene encodes CDR1 SGHTA and CDR2 FQGNSA. The gene calls are TRBV7-2 and TRBJ2-1, with TRBD2 matching over 8 bases. Specimen: naive CD4+ T cells from PBMCs. Sample subset: CD45RA+ positively selected. The sequence derives from a man between 18 and 35 years old in good health. Some clones in this sample may be carry-over from other donors' samples. This CDR3 reads CASSGTRSYNEQFF. CDR3 in DNA: TGTGCCAGCAGCGGGACTAGGTCCTACAATGAGCAGTTCTTC.